Below are 30 T cell receptor beta chains sequenced from a single sample in a study of CD8+ T cells in alopecia areata. Individuals with alopecia areata gave both lesional scalp punch biopsies and peripheral blood for collection. Sequencing templates came from extracted RNA that was reverse transcribed into cDNA. This table comes from immunoSEQ multiplex PCR, and its TCRdb copy is limited to in-frame clones, with some not included. The top ten clones hold 20% to 25% of a sample with 12,000 or so clones, approximately 65% of them seen once. The sample comprised skin. These receptors were obtained from a human donor with alopecia areata.

The chain recombines TRBV12-2 with TRBJ1-1. TRBV12-2 is a known pseudogene. The CDR3 totals 14 residues. The CDR3: CASRLVTEETEAFF. In DNA, the CDR3 is TGTGCAAGTCGCTTAGTCACCGAGGAAACTGAAGCTTTCTTT.

This clone was seen a single time. The chain uses TRBV13 and TRBJ2-5, with D maybe TRBD2 (5 bases). Per germline, CDR1 PRHDT and CDR2 FYEKMQ (reference sequence). V was pared by 6 bases and J by 0 bases, with 8 bases between. The CDR3 consists of 13 residues. The CDR3 loop is CASSRGYQETQYF. The CDR3, as DNA: TGTGCCAGCAGTCGGGGATACCAAGAGACCCAGTACTTC.

The chain is built from TRBV7-2 and TRBJ2-3; TRBD2 is a possible D gene (5 bases). The germline gives CDR1 SGHTA, CDR2 FQGNSA. The V and J ends lost 8 bases and 8 bases respectively, with 11 bases between them. This CDR3 spans 11 amino acids. Here the CDR3 reads CASAEGPTQYF. The CDR3 nucleotides read TGTGCCAGCGCCGAGGGCCCTACGCAGTATTTT.

The chain joins TRBV28 to TRBJ2-7; 9 nucleotides agree with TRBD1. V dropped 11 bases and J dropped 0; count of bases not matched to a gene: 8. This CDR3 is 14 amino acids long. Germline-derived CDR1 and CDR2 are MDHEN and SYDVKM. The CDR3 reads CASETQGASYEQYF. CDR3 sequence (DNA): TGTGCCTCAGAAACACAGGGGGCCTCCTACGAGCAGTACTTC.

In this sample, this clone turned up a few times. The chain couples TRBV6-1 to TRBJ2-7; D is possibly TRBD2 (5 bases). The CDR3 is 15 amino acids. V was shortened by 7 bases and J by 0 bases, with 16 bases between the two germline ends. The germline gives CDR1 MNHNS, CDR2 SASEGT. This chain's CDR3 is CASTHGGSNSYEQYF. The CDR3 DNA sequence: TGTGCCAGCACTCACGGCGGGTCAAACTCCTACGAGCAGTACTTC.

The chain uses TRBV10-2 and TRBJ2-1, with TRBD2 as a possible D gene (6 bases). CDR3 length: 14 residues. Trimming left V 8 bases short and J 0 bases short, with 11 bases between. Germline lookup yields CDR1 WSHSY and CDR2 SAAADI. The CDR3, as DNA: TGCGCCAGCGGTAGGCGGGGCTCCTACAATGAGCAGTTCTTC. Encoded protein: CASGRRGSYNEQFF.

This rearrangement joins TRBV10-3 to TRBJ1-4; 12 positions match TRBD1. The CDR3 extends over 15 amino acids. The germline V gene has CDR1 ENHRY and CDR2 SYGVKD. J lost 5 bases, V lost 10 bases, and 8 bases had no gene match. The CDR3, as DNA: TGTGCCACCATGGGACAGGGGGCTGAGAATGAAAAACTGTTTTTT. Protein product: CATMGQGAENEKLFF.

V gene TRBV6-1 combines with J gene TRBJ2-1; 8 nucleotides line up with TRBD2. CDR3 length: 16 residues. J was trimmed by 2 bases and V by 4 bases; bases with no gene match: 7. The germline V gene encodes CDR1 MNHNS and CDR2 SASEGT. The CDR3 DNA reads as TGTGCCAGCAGTGGAAGCGGGAGAGGAACCTACAATGAGCAGTTCTTC. Translation: CASSGSGRGTYNEQFF.

J is TRBJ2-4 and V is TRBV10-3, with 8 bases lining up with TRBD1. Trimming took 4 bases from V and 8 from J; bases not matched to a gene: 7. CDR1 ENHRY and CDR2 SYGVKD come from the germline V gene. The CDR3 loop spans 14 amino acids. CDR3 coding DNA: TGTGCCATCAGTGGGGCAGGGGGCGAGGACATTCAGTACTTC. Translated, it gives CAISGAGGEDIQYF.

This clone was found a few times. This CDR3 is CASSEAGTRTYEQYF. The CDR3, as DNA: TGTGCCAGCAGTGAAGCGGGGACACGCACCTACGAGCAGTACTTC. V usage is TRBV6-1 and J usage is TRBJ2-7; tentative D call: TRBD1 (6 bases). This CDR3 is built from 15 residues. CDR1 MNHNS and CDR2 SASEGT come from the germline V gene. V was cut by 0 bases and J by 2 bases, with 11 bases left in between.

The table lists this clone with a few counts. This chain joins TRBV7-2 and TRBJ2-2; the match to TRBD2 covers 14 bases. This CDR3 has 18 residues. J gave up 4 bases and V 3 bases, and 7 bases lay outside the gene matches. From germline, CDR1 is SGHTA and CDR2 FQGNSA. The CDR3 DNA follows: TGTGCCAGCAGCTTGACTAGCGGGAGGGCCTGGGGCACCGGGGAGCTGTTTTTT. Protein sequence: CASSLTSGRAWGTGELFF.

This CDR3 reads CTSSRMDRVPEAFF. The CDR3, as DNA: TGCACCAGCAGCCGAATGGACAGGGTCCCTGAAGCTTTCTTT. The V gene is TRBV1, the J gene TRBJ1-1; TRBD1, the D gene given by the table, was not confirmed from the DNA. TRBV1 is a pseudogene segment. This CDR3 has 14 residues.

The V and J genes are TRBV28 and TRBJ2-2; possibly TRBD1 for D (6 bases). Trimming removed 5 bases from V and 0 bases from J, with 13 bases in between. Germline lookup yields CDR1 MDHEN and CDR2 SYDVKM. This CDR3 spans 16 amino acids. CDR3 bases: TGTGCCAGCAGTCTCTGGACAGTTACGAACACCGGGGAGCTGTTTTTT. Residues: CASSLWTVTNTGELFF.

By share of the sample, this clone is medium-sized. This chain links TRBV7-9 with TRBJ1-5; D gene uncertain. V lost 1 base, J lost 3 bases, and 4 bases lay in between. This CDR3 spans 13 amino acids. The germline CDR1 and CDR2 sequences are SEHNR and FQNEAQ (reference sequence). The CDR3 DNA sequence: TGTGCCAGCAGCTTAGAGGACAATCAGCCCCAGCATTTT. Protein: CASSLEDNQPQHF.

This chain joins TRBV4-2 and TRBJ2-1; D possibly corresponds to TRBD2 (5 bases). The CDR3 consists of 16 residues. Deletions cut 1 base from V and 0 bases from J, with 10 bases between. The germline CDR1 and CDR2 sequences are LGHNA and YNFKEQ. The CDR3 sequence is CASSQVGAVSYNEQFF. The CDR3 coding sequence is TGTGCCAGCAGCCAAGTGGGAGCGGTCTCCTACAATGAGCAGTTCTTC.

The chain couples TRBV30 to TRBJ1-1; maybe TRBD1 (5 bases). Germline V lookup: CDR1 GTSNPN, CDR2 SVGIG (reference sequence). There are 15 residues in the CDR3. Trimming took off 0 bases at V and 0 bases at J, with 11 bases between the two ends. The CDR3 protein is CAWSVKRGMNTEAFF. CDR3 bases: TGTGCCTGGAGTGTTAAGAGGGGCATGAACACTGAAGCTTTCTTT.

In its sample, this clone was seen a few times. The chain is built from TRBV29-1 and TRBJ2-1; perhaps TRBD2 as D (5 bases). From germline, CDR1 is SQVTM and CDR2 ANQGSEA. The CDR3 length is 18 residues. With 1 base removed from V and 2 bases from J, the gap between germline ends came to 21 bases. CDR3 loop: CSVEGQLAGPGTYNEQFF. The CDR3 region has the DNA TGCAGCGTTGAAGGACAACTCGCCGGGCCGGGGACCTACAATGAGCAGTTCTTC.

The chain employs TRBV5-8 and TRBJ1-5; possibly TRBD1 for D (6 bases). Germline CDR1 reads SGHTS; CDR2 reads YDEGEE. V was trimmed by 4 bases and J by 4 bases, leaving 18 bases between them. The CDR3 is made up of 16 amino acids. The CDR3 sequence is CASSPEQGRGNQPQHF. Here the CDR3 DNA reads TGTGCCAGCAGCCCCGAACAGGGAAGGGGGAATCAGCCCCAGCATTTT. The full variable domain, its missing parts supplied by reference TRBV5-8 and TRBJ1-5, is EAGVTQSPTHLIKTRGQQATLRCSPISGHTSVYWYQQALGLGLQFLLWYDEGEERNRGNFPPRFSGRQFPNYSSELNVNALELEDSALYLCASSPEQGRGNQPQHFGDGTRLSIL.

The chain carries TRBV6-1 and TRBJ1-6, with TRBD1 identical over 9 bases. V trimming: 0 bases; J trimming: 7 bases; junction bases outside the gene matches: 16. Per germline, CDR1 MNHNS and CDR2 SASEGT. This CDR3 is built from 20 residues. As DNA, the CDR3 is TGTGCCAGCAGTGAAGCTTGGAATGGGACAGGGTATAAGGTGAATTCACCCCTCCACTTT. Its protein is CASSEAWNGTGYKVNSPLHF.

This clone showed up just a few times. The chain employs TRBV2 and TRBJ2-7; D perhaps matches TRBD1 (5 bases). In germline, CDR1 is SNHLY, CDR2 FYNNEI. V shed 6 bases and J shed 6 bases, with 9 bases lying between them. The CDR3 length is 11 residues. This chain's CDR3 is CASRKTVEQYF. The CDR3 coding sequence is TGTGCCAGCAGAAAGACAGTCGAGCAGTACTTC.

V gene TRBV4-1 combines with J gene TRBJ1-4; D uncertain. The CDR3 extends over 16 amino acids. V lost 2 bases and J 0 bases, leaving 10 bases between the germline ends. Germline lookup yields CDR1 MGHRA and CDR2 YSYEKL. The CDR3 DNA sequence: TGCGCCAGCAGCCAATCCAGCCGTTCAACTAATGAAAAACTGTTTTTT. Its translation is CASSQSSRSTNEKLFF.

The chain has TRBV7-2 and TRBJ2-7; no firm D call. Germline loops: CDR1 SGHTA, CDR2 FQGNSA. V lost 6 bases and J lost 0, with 12 bases in between. CDR3 length: 14 amino acids. Written as DNA, the CDR3 is TGTGCCAGCAGATTTAGTCTACCCTCCTACGAGCAGTACTTC. Its translation is CASRFSLPSYEQYF.

The chain is built from TRBV27 and TRBJ2-5; D unresolved. V lost 6 bases to trimming and J lost 1 base, with 9 bases between them. Germline CDR1 reads MNHEY; CDR2 reads SMNVEV (reference sequence). There are 13 residues in the CDR3. CDR3 sequence reads: CASSNIGQETQYF. In DNA, the CDR3 is TGTGCCAGCAGCAACATCGGCCAAGAGACCCAGTACTTC.

The chain employs TRBV6-5 and TRBJ2-7, with D uncertain. The CDR3 is made up of 15 amino acids. Deletions cut 2 bases from V and 4 bases from J, with 15 bases between. Looked up from germline, CDR1 is MNHEY and CDR2 is SVGAGI. The CDR3 DNA reads TGTGCCAGCAGTTACGGTACAGAGAGTGGGTACGAGCAGTACTTC. Translated: CASSYGTESGYEQYF.

This clone was counted between two and nine times. The chain employs TRBV6-5 and TRBJ1-1; TRBD1 agrees at 9 bases. CDR1 is MNHEY and CDR2 is SVGAGI in the germline V gene. V shed 0 bases, J shed 4 bases, and the junction held 3 bases outside the gene matches. The CDR3 consists of 15 residues. CDR3 protein: CASSYSLTGGTEAFF. The CDR3 coding sequence is TGTGCCAGCAGTTACTCGCTGACAGGGGGCACTGAAGCTTTCTTT.

V gene TRBV18 combines with J gene TRBJ1-2; no definite D call. The germline V and J ends were trimmed by 3 bases and 6 bases, with 14 bases remaining between them. Germline CDR1 and CDR2: KGHSH and LQKENI. CDR3 length equals 14 residues. The CDR3 DNA follows: TGTGCCAGCTCACCCGGAGTAAATTTTCATGGCTACACCTTC. Protein: CASSPGVNFHGYTF. Using reference TRBV18 and TRBJ1-2 for the parts outside the CDR3, the full variable domain is NAGVMQNPRHLVRRRGQEARLRCSPMKGHSHVYWYRQLPEEGLKFMVYLQKENIIDESGMPKERFSAEFPKEGPSILRIQQVVRGDSAAYFCASSPGVNFHGYTFGSGTRLTVV.

The chain links TRBV15 to TRBJ2-6; 10 nucleotides agree with TRBD1. CDR1 is LNHNV and CDR2 is YYDKDF in the germline V gene (reference sequence). This CDR3 comprises 18 residues. V was pared by 4 bases and J by 0 bases, with 6 bases of the junction left unmatched. The CDR3: CATSKGQGGYSGANVLTF. CDR3 DNA sequence: TGTGCCACCAGCAAAGGACAGGGGGGCTACTCTGGGGCCAACGTCCTGACTTTC. Supplemented by reference TRBV15 and TRBJ2-6, the full variable domain reads DAMVIQNPRYQVTQFGKPVTLSCSQTLNHNVMYWYQQKSSQAPKLLFHYYDKDFNNEADTPDNFQSRRPNTSFCFLDIRSPGLGDTAMYLCATSKGQGGYSGANVLTFGAGSRLTVL.

This chain joins TRBV18 and TRBJ1-1; no clear D. The CDR3 runs 14 residues. Germline CDR1 KGHSH, CDR2 LQKENI. The V end lost 3 bases, the J end lost 0 bases, and 8 bases lay between the germline ends. This chain's CDR3 is CASSPTVMNTEAFF. The CDR3 nucleotides read TGTGCCAGCTCACCTACGGTAATGAACACTGAAGCTTTCTTT.

This clone has only a few counts. This chain connects TRBV28 to TRBJ1-3, with a tentative D call TRBD1 (6 bases). The CDR3 has 15 amino acids. V was shortened by 2 bases and J by 4 bases, with 12 bases between the two germline ends. The germline V gene encodes CDR1 MDHEN and CDR2 SYDVKM. The CDR3 loop reads CASSLRGTKGNTIYF. In DNA form, the CDR3 reads TGTGCCAGCAGTTTACGGGGGACAAAGGGAAACACCATATATTTT.

This clone was observed a handful of times. V gene TRBV7-2 combines with J gene TRBJ2-7, with TRBD2 identical over 7 bases. The CDR3 totals 14 residues. Looked up from germline, CDR1 is SGHTA and CDR2 is FQGNSA. With 1 base clipped from V and 2 bases from J, the junction kept 2 bases outside the gene matches. CDR3 residues: CASSLVAGPYEQYF. The CDR3 bases are TGTGCCAGCAGCTTAGTAGCGGGTCCCTACGAGCAGTACTTC.